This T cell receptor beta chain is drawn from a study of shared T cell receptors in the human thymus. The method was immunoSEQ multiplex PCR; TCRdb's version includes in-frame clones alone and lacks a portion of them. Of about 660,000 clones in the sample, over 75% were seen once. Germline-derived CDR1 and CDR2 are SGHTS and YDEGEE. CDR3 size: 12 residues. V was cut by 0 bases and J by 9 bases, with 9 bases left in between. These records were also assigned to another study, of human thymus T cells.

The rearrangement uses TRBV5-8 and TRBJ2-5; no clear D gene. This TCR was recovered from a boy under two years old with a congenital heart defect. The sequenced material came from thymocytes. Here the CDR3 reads CASSLAVYPQYF. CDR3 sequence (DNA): TGTGCCAGCAGCTTGGCCGTATATCCCCAGTACTTC.